This T cell receptor beta chain was found in a study of glioma-infiltrating T cells. Using RNA template, CDR3s of TCR alpha and beta were amplified with iRepertoire arm-PCR. TCRdb itself ran the multiplex PCR reads through MiXCR, one entry per CDR3 protein. The sample lists 150,000 to 200,000 distinct CDR3 sequences; roughly 32% were seen once. This clonotype was observed at least ten times. Germline V gene sequence: CDR1 SGHTA, CDR2 FQGNSA. V lost 5 bases, J lost 1 base, and 1 base stayed unmatched. The CDR3 is 13 residues long. Sequenced: glioma tissue, nonneoplastic brain tissue, or PBMCs (not recorded which). The V gene is TRBV7-2, the J gene TRBJ2-5; 7 bases line up with TRBD1. The source is a human donor with low-grade glioma or glioblastoma, undergoing nonglioma brain surgery, or in good health (not recorded which). The CDR3: CASSRDSQETQYF. Written as DNA, the CDR3 is TGTGCCAGCAGCCGGGACAGCCAAGAGACCCAGTACTTC.